Listed here are 13 T cell receptor beta chains from one sample, sequenced in a study of T cells in Graves' hyperthyroidism and ophthalmopathy. Amplification of TCR beta CDR3 regions used RNA as the template. Using the HTBI primer set, a first-round RT-PCR was run on the TCR CDR3. TCRdb fed the multiplex PCR reads into MiXCR, producing one record per CDR3 protein. Of fewer than 900,000 distinct CDR3 sequences in the sample, roughly 17% were seen once. The sample consisted of blood. The receptor set was obtained from a man younger than 35 with Graves' hyperthyroidism.

The V call is TRBV2, the J call TRBJ1-3; D ambiguous. Germline-derived CDR1 and CDR2 are SNHLY and FYNNEI. The CDR3 has 13 residues. V lost 7 bases and J 0 bases, leaving 7 bases between the germline ends. CDR3: CASKPDSGNTIYF. In nucleotides, the CDR3 is TGTGCCAGCAAACCAGACTCTGGAAACACCATATATTTT.

V usage is TRBV13 and J usage is TRBJ1-6; D perhaps matches TRBD1 (5 bases). The germline gives CDR1 PRHDT, CDR2 FYEKMQ (reference sequence). There are 14 residues in the CDR3. The V end lost 1 base, the J end lost 8 bases, and 9 bases lay between the germline ends. The DNA of the CDR3 is TGTGCCAGCAGCTTAGTTAGGGGTCATTCACCCCTCCACTTT. It codes for CASSLVRGHSPLHF.

At least ten counts were recorded for this clonotype. The rearrangement uses TRBV7-2 and TRBJ2-1; 14 nucleotides align to TRBD2. J lost 10 bases, V lost 6 bases, and 8 bases had no gene match. Germline V CDR1 and CDR2: SGHTA, FQGNSA. The CDR3 totals 15 residues. CDR3: CASRAGTSGRFEQFF. Here the CDR3 DNA reads TGTGCCAGCAGGGCCGGGACTAGCGGGAGATTCGAGCAGTTCTTC.

The table lists this clonotype with many counts. The chain has TRBV10-1 and TRBJ2-7, with TRBD1 identical over 7 bases. The CDR3 sequence is 15 residues long. The germline CDR1 and CDR2 sequences are WNHNN and SYGVQD (reference sequence). V lost 0 bases to trimming and J lost 2 bases; unmatched junction nucleotides: 4. This CDR3 reads CASSESGQAPYEQYF. Written as DNA, the CDR3 is TGCGCCAGCAGTGAGTCCGGACAGGCCCCCTACGAGCAGTACTTC.

V gene TRBV24-1 combines with J gene TRBJ2-1; 9 positions match TRBD1. CDR3 length: 14 amino acids. With 6 bases clipped from V and 3 bases from J, the junction kept 2 bases outside the gene matches. Germline CDR1 reads KGHDR; CDR2 reads SFDVKD. CDR3 sequence: CATSRTGDYNEQFF. Here the CDR3 DNA reads TGTGCCACCAGTAGGACAGGGGACTACAATGAGCAGTTCTTC.

The rearrangement uses TRBV15 and TRBJ2-7, with 9 bases identical to TRBD1. After removal of 1 base from V and 5 bases from J, the junction contained 6 bases not matched to a gene. The germline V gene encodes CDR1 LNHNV and CDR2 YYDKDF (reference sequence). This CDR3 contains 15 residues. Here the CDR3 DNA reads TGTGCCACCAGCAGAGGGACAGGGGTTTTCAACGAGCAGTACTTC. Its translation: CATSRGTGVFNEQYF.

This clonotype appeared a few times. The chain carries TRBV20-1 and TRBJ2-7; TRBD1 is a possible D gene (5 bases). Germline CDR1 reads DFQATT; CDR2 reads SNEGSKA (reference sequence). V was clipped by 3 bases and J by 2 bases, with 11 bases between them. CDR3 length equals 13 residues. CDR3 coding DNA: TGCAGTGCTAGCTTTCAGGGTACCTACGAGCAGTACTTC. It is translated as CSASFQGTYEQYF.

In its sample, this clonotype was seen many times. The chain carries TRBV28 and TRBJ2-7; no clear D. Germline assignment: CDR1 MDHEN and CDR2 SYDVKM. Trimming pared 7 bases from V and 2 bases from J, leaving 18 bases between. There are 15 residues in the CDR3. CDR3 residues: CASTPYEVHTYEQYF. Here the CDR3 DNA reads TGTGCCAGCACCCCCTATGAAGTCCATACCTACGAGCAGTACTTC.

This clonotype has at least ten counts. DNA for the CDR3: TGTGCCAGCAGTTCTATGGTGATAGGGTACGAGCAGTACTTC. Protein: CASSSMVIGYEQYF. The chain recombines TRBV28 with TRBJ2-7; D unclear. The CDR3 has 14 residues. The V end lost 4 bases, the J end lost 4 bases, and 14 bases lay between the germline ends. Germline-derived CDR1 and CDR2 are MDHEN and SYDVKM.

This clonotype was recorded at least ten times. The rearrangement links TRBV19 to TRBJ1-1; D not certain. The germline V gene has CDR1 LNHDA and CDR2 SQIVND (reference sequence). The CDR3 is made up of 14 amino acids. Trimming stripped 3 bases from V and 4 bases from J, with 12 bases between. The CDR3 DNA reads as TGTGCCAGTAGTATCCATTCACAAGGCACTGAAGCTTTCTTT. Amino acid sequence: CASSIHSQGTEAFF. Using reference TRBV19 and TRBJ1-1 for the parts outside the CDR3, the full variable domain is DGGITQSPKYLFRKEGQNVTLSCEQNLNHDAMYWYRQDPGQGLRLIYYSQIVNDFQKGDIAEGYSVSREKKESFPLTVTSAQKNPTAFYLCASSIHSQGTEAFFGQGTRLTVV.

The chain recombines TRBV29-1 with TRBJ2-3; TRBD2 is a possible D gene (5 bases). The CDR3 has 14 residues. Germline loops: CDR1 SQVTM, CDR2 ANQGSEA. Trimming removed 3 bases at V and 4 bases at J, with 14 bases between. Here the CDR3 DNA reads TGCAGCGTTGAGGACGGGGTATGGGCAGATACGCAGTATTTT. This sequence encodes CSVEDGVWADTQYF.

A remark on this clonotype: A much more abundant neighbour one base away suggests this may be a read error. The V gene is TRBV6-2 or TRBV6-3, the J gene TRBJ2-7, with 7 bases matching TRBD2. Germline lookup yields CDR1 MNHEY and CDR2 SVGEGT. CDR3 length equals 16 residues. Trimming cost V 9 bases and J 2 bases; bases outside gene matches: 16. The CDR3 sequence is CARRHNSGTTAYEQYF. CDR3 nucleotide sequence: TGTGCCAGAAGGCACAATTCCGGGACTACCGCCTACGAGCAGTACTTC.

This clonotype was seen many times. This sequence joins TRBV27 and TRBJ2-1; D is perhaps TRBD2 (5 bases). Germline V gene sequence: CDR1 MNHEY, CDR2 SMNVEV (reference sequence). This CDR3 is 12 amino acids long. V was pared by 5 bases and J by 9 bases, with 11 bases between. This chain's CDR3 is CASSNYRGEQFF. In DNA, the CDR3 is TGTGCCAGCAGTAATTACCGGGGTGAGCAGTTCTTC.